The clone carrying this T cell receptor (beta chain) has more than one count but fewer than ten. The CDR3 totals 15 residues. The germline CDR1 and CDR2 sequences are SGHTA and FQGNSA. Trimming removed 2 bases from V and 8 bases from J, with 13 bases in between. The source of the sample is a study of T cell changes during pregnancy in multiple sclerosis. Only in-frame clones appear in the TCRdb table, and some are missing; sequencing was by immunoSEQ multiplex PCR. The data show under 70,000 clones, 91% seen once. This material consisted of peripheral blood, taken after pregnancy. The TCR sequence derives from a female donor in good health, enrolled as a control in a pregnancy study. This rearrangement joins TRBV7-2 to TRBJ1-6; D gene unclear. CDR3 amino acids: CASSLISGRYSPLHF. For the CDR3, the DNA is TGTGCCAGCAGCTTAATTTCGGGGAGGTATTCACCCCTCCACTTT.